These T cell receptor beta chains were read from a single sample in a study of blood T cells in healthy people across ages. TCRdb independently ran MiXCR on the 5' RACE reads; one entry per CDR3 protein. The table shows 600,000 or so distinct CDR3 sequences, with around 48% occurring only once. The sample taken for sequencing was blood. Every receptor here comes from a man older than 75 in good health. CDR3s include the opening cysteine and the closing phenylalanine or tryptophan. D genes are given only for firm matches. The size entry is marked missing in some rows and otherwise reads once, few, many or a size class.

V gene	D gene	J gene	clone size	CDR3 DNA	CDR3 protein
TRBV27	-	TRBJ2-3	few	TGTGCCAGCAGTTTGACTGGTTTAAGAGACTACCGACGTGGTACGCAGTATTTT	CASSLTGLRDYRRGTQYF
TRBV6-5	TRBD1	TRBJ1-2	-	TGTGCCAGCAGTTCTTCCGGACAGGGGGACGATGGCTACACCTTC	CASSSSGQGDDGYTF
TRBV10-3	TRBD1	TRBJ2-7	few	TGTGCCATCAGGGACCCGGGACAGGGGGTTCAGCAGTACTTC	CAIRDPGQGVQQYF
TRBV20-1	TRBD2	TRBJ2-7	few	TGCAGTGCTAGGGGAGGGACTAAGGGACCCTACGAGCAGTACTTC	CSARGGTKGPYEQYF
TRBV30	-	TRBJ1-6	-	TGTGCCTGGACCCTCCCCAGCACGAATTCACCCCTCCACTTT	CAWTLPSTNSPLHF
TRBV7-2	-	TRBJ1-2	few	TGTGCCAGCAGCTCCGCAGGGATTGGCTATGGCTACACCTTC	CASSSAGIGYGYTF
TRBV6-5	-	TRBJ2-3	few	TGTGCCAGCAGTCACCGGGACGGTCGCACAGATACGCAGTATTTT	CASSHRDGRTDTQYF
TRBV6-5	-	TRBJ1-2	few	TGTGCCAGCAGATCCCGGGCAGACGGCCCTGGTTACTTTGGCTACACCTTC	CASRSRADGPGYFGYTF
TRBV7-2	-	TRBJ2-1	few	TGTGCCAGCAGCCTAGAGGGGGGACTAGGGGGCTACGGGCAGTTCTTC	CASSLEGGLGGYGQFF
TRBV6-1	-	TRBJ2-1	-	TGTGCCAGTAGTGTTTTGGACGGTTCCTCCTACAATGAGCAGTTCTTC	CASSVLDGSSYNEQFF
TRBV20-1	-	TRBJ2-1	-	TGCAGTGCTTCGGACGGAAGCTCCTACAATGAGCAGTTCTTC	CSASDGSSYNEQFF
TRBV20-1	-	TRBJ2-7	many	TGCAGTGCTAGAAACTACGAGCAGTACTTC	CSARNYEQYF
TRBV4-3	-	TRBJ2-2	-	TGCGCCAGCAGCCAGTCGAAGGGGACCGGGGAGCTGTTTTTT	CASSQSKGTGELFF
TRBV28	TRBD2	TRBJ2-1	-	TGTGCCAGCAGTCCCCCTTCGGGACTAGCGGGAGGGCCTGAGCAGTTCTTC	CASSPPSGLAGGPEQFF
TRBV20-1	TRBD2	TRBJ2-3	-	TGCAGTGCTGCAAAACTAGCGGGGGGGCGTACAGATACGCAGTATTTT	CSAAKLAGGRTDTQYF
TRBV29-1	TRBD2	TRBJ2-3	-	TGCAGCGTTGCTAGCGGAGCAGATACGCAGTATTTT	CSVASGADTQYF
TRBV20-1	TRBD1	TRBJ2-4	-	TGCAGTGCTACCCCATGGGGGACAGGACTAGCCAAAAACATTCAGTACTTC	CSATPWGTGLAKNIQYF
TRBV5-1	-	TRBJ2-7	-	TGCGCCAGCAGCTGGTCACAGGGAGTAGACTACGAGCAGTACTTC	CASSWSQGVDYEQYF
TRBV10-3	TRBD2	TRBJ2-1	few	TGTGCCATCAGTGAGGGCCGGACTAGCGGGTACGGTGAGCAGTTCTTC	CAISEGRTSGYGEQFF
TRBV27	TRBD2	TRBJ2-3	-	TGTGCCAGCAGTTTATGGACTAGCGGGTCCACAGATACGCAGTATTTT	CASSLWTSGSTDTQYF
TRBV4-2	-	TRBJ1-1	-	TGTGCCAGCAGCCAAGCCGGGTCCGGTTCCACTGAAGCTTTCTTT	CASSQAGSGSTEAFF
TRBV4-2	TRBD2	TRBJ2-1	-	TGTGCCAGCAGCCAAGATGAGGGCGGGAGGGCCTCGAATGAGCAGTTCTTC	CASSQDEGGRASNEQFF
TRBV5-5	-	TRBJ2-1	many	TGTGCCAGCAGTCACGTTGGGGATTCGCAGTTCTTC	CASSHVGDSQFF
TRBV7-2	TRBD2	TRBJ2-1	once	TGTGCCAGCAGCCGGGGAGGGGCGGGGCAACCCTACAATGAGCAGTTCTTC	CASSRGGAGQPYNEQFF
TRBV20-1	TRBD1	TRBJ1-5	once	TGCAGTGCTACAAGCACAGGGGGAAGTCAGCCCCAGCATTTT	CSATSTGGSQPQHF